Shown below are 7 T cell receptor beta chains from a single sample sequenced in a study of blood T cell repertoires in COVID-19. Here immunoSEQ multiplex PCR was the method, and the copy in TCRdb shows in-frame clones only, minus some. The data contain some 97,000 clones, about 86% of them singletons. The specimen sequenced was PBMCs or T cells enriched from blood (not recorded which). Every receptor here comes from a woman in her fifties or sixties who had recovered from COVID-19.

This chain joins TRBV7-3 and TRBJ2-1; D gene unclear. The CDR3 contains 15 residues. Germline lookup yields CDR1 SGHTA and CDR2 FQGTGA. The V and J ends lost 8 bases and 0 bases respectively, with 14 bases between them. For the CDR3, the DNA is TGTGCCAGCCGAATAGCCCCGAACTCCTACAATGAGCAGTTCTTC. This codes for CASRIAPNSYNEQFF. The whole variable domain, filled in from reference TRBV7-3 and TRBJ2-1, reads GAGVSQTPSNKVTEKGKYVELRCDPISGHTALYWYRQSLGQGPEFLIYFQGTGAADDSGLPNDRFFAVRPEGSVSTLKIQRTERGDSAVYLCASRIAPNSYNEQFFGPGTRLTVL.

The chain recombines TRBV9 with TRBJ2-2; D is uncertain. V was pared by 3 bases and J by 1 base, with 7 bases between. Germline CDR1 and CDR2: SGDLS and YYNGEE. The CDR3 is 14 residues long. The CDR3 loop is CASSGALNTGELFF. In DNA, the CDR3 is TGTGCCAGCAGCGGTGCGTTGAACACCGGGGAGCTGTTTTTT. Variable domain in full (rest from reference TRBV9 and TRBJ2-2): DSGVTQTPKHLITATGQRVTLRCSPRSGDLSVYWYQQSLDQGLQFLIQYYNGEERAKGNILERFSAQQFPDLHSELNLSSLELGDSALYFCASSGALNTGELFFGEGSRLTVL.

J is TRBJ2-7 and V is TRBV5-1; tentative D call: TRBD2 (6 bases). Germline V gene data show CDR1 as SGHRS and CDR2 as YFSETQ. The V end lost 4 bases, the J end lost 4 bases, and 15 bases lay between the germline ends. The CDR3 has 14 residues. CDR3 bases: TGCGCCAGCAGCCCGCGGGAAAGAGGGTACGAGCAGTACTTC. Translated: CASSPRERGYEQYF.

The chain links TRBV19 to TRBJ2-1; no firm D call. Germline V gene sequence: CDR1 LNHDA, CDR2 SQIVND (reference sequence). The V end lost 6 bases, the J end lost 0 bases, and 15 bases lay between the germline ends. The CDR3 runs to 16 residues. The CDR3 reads CASRGSSASSYNEQFF. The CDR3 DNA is TGTGCCAGTAGAGGTTCCAGCGCAAGCTCCTACAATGAGCAGTTCTTC.

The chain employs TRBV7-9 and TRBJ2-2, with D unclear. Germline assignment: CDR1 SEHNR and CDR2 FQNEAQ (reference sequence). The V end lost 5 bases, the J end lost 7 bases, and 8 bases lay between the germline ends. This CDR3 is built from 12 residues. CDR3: CASSPRDGELFF. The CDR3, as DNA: TGTGCCAGCAGCCCTCGCGACGGGGAGCTGTTTTTT.

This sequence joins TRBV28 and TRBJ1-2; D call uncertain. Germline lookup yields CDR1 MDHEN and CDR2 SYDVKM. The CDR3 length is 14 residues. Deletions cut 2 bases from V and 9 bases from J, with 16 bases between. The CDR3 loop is CASSLDKYEPSYTF. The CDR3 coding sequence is TGTGCCAGCAGTTTAGACAAGTATGAACCCAGCTACACCTTC.

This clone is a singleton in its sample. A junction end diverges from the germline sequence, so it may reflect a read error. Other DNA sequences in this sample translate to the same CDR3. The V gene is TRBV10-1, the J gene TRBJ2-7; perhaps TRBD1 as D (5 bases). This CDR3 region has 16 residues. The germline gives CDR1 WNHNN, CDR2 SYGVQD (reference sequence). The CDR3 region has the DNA TGCGCCAGCAGTGAGTCGACGCCGGACACCCCCTACGAGCAGTACTTT. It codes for CASSESTPDTPYEQYF.